One sample yielded the 25 T cell receptor beta chains listed below, sequenced in a study of esophageal squamous cell carcinoma under preoperative chemotherapy (dated by TCRdb to 2016 to 2019). Reading the label with the study, this specimen's time point is: before preoperative PTX-NDP chemotherapy. Preparation of the library involved PCR. Sequencing used a HiSeq X Ten. TCRdb reran the public reads through fastp at Q25 and MiXCR, keeping productive beta chains. Every CDR3 protein is listed once, alongside the most common genes and DNA of its rows. The sample profile shows approximately 16,000 distinct CDR3 sequences; approximately 48% of them were found once. The top ten clones comprise approximately 28% of the sample. This sample was taken from a patient given preoperative chemotherapy. Receptors originate from a human donor with esophageal squamous cell carcinoma. The donor label of this sample is uncertain.

The rearrangement uses TRBV19 and TRBJ2-3, with a weak D call TRBD2 (6 bases). Germline V CDR1 and CDR2: LNHDA, SQIVND (reference sequence). The CDR3 runs to 16 residues. V gave up 7 bases and J gave up 2 bases, with 19 bases separating them. The CDR3 bases are TGTGCCAGTAACATTCTAGGAGGGCGGACCACAGATACGCAGTATTTT. It codes for CASNILGGRTTDTQYF.

For this clonotype: The junction and the germline gene differ at one end; a read error may be behind it. The V gene is TRBV6-5, the J gene TRBJ2-2; 9 bases agree with TRBD2. Germline V gives CDR1 MNHEY, CDR2 SVGAGI. The CDR3 loop spans 16 amino acids. The CDR3 here is CASSLLAGGNTGALFF. DNA for the CDR3: TGTGCCAGCAGTCTACTAGCGGGCGGGAACACAGGGGCGCTGTTTTTT.

The rearrangement links TRBV6-2 or TRBV6-3 to TRBJ2-7; unclear D gene. Germline V lookup: CDR1 MNHEY, CDR2 SVGEGT. V lost 6 bases, J lost 1 base, and 13 bases lay in between. The CDR3 runs to 14 residues. CDR3 DNA sequence: TGTGCCAGCAGCTATGGACGGCCGTCCTACGAGCAGTACTTC. This translates into CASSYGRPSYEQYF.

The CDR3 DNA reads as TGTGCCAGCAGTTTTAGCGGGGGGCAAGAGACCCAGTTCTTC. Translating gives CASSFSGGQETQFF. The V call is TRBV12-3 or TRBV12-4, the J call TRBJ2-1; 10 positions match TRBD2. J lost 13 bases, V lost 3 bases, and 9 bases had no gene match. CDR3 length equals 14 residues.

With regard to this clonotype: This likely comes from a read error, as the CDR3 has no conserved phenylalanine or tryptophan at its end. The V gene is TRBV6-5, the J gene TRBJ2-1; D not certain. Germline CDR1 MNHEY, CDR2 SVGAGI. The length of the CDR3 is 13 residues. V lost 4 bases to trimming and J lost 5 bases, with 9 bases between them. The CDR3 nucleotides read TGTGCCAGCAGTTCCGGCCTTGACAATGAGCAGTTCTGC. This sequence encodes CASSSGLDNEQFC.

Worth noting for this clonotype: A read error is possible here, since a much larger clone lies one base away. The V and J genes are TRBV7-2 and TRBJ2-5; D gene unclear. The CDR3 contains 15 residues. Germline values: CDR1 SGHTA, CDR2 FQGNSA. Trimming took 2 bases from V and 11 from J, leaving 21 bases between them. CDR3 in DNA: TGTGCCAGCAGCTTATCGTCGATCGTTTACAATGAGCAGTACTTC. Translation: CASSLSSIVYNEQYF.

The chain combines TRBV6-2 or TRBV6-3 with TRBJ2-5; 7 nucleotides match TRBD2. Trimming at V came to 3 bases and at J to 3 bases, leaving 7 bases not matched to a gene. The CDR3 spans 15 residues. Germline V lookup: CDR1 MNHEY, CDR2 SVGEGT. The CDR3: CASSYFGGSEETQYF. CDR3 sequence (DNA): TGTGCCAGCAGTTATTTCGGCGGGAGCGAAGAGACCCAGTACTTC.

With respect to this clonotype: One end of the junction varies from germline; a read error may be responsible. J is TRBJ2-1 and V is TRBV7-3, with D possibly TRBD2 on 6 matching bases. There are 13 residues in the CDR3. Germline V gene lookup returns CDR1 SGHTA and CDR2 FQGTGA. DNA for the CDR3: TGTGCCAGCAGCCAGACCCAGACTAGTTTGGTTTACTTC. Translated: CASSQTQTSLVYF.

This clonotype has at least ten counts. The V gene is TRBV25-1, the J gene TRBJ2-2; D is possibly TRBD1 or TRBD2 (5 bases each). CDR3 length equals 14 residues. V lost 7 bases and J lost 3, with 12 bases in between. CDR1 MGHDK and CDR2 SYGVNS come from the germline V gene. The CDR3 DNA reads TGTGCCAGCATGAGGGGTGGGGACACCGGGGAGCTGTTTTTT. Protein product: CASMRGGDTGELFF.

This clonotype was found a few times. This rearrangement joins TRBV7-2 to TRBJ2-1; D gene uncertain. The CDR3 contains 15 residues. Germline V gene sequence: CDR1 SGHTA, CDR2 FQGNSA. V dropped 0 bases and J dropped 13 bases, with 19 bases sitting between them. For the CDR3, the DNA is TGTGCCAGCAGCTTAGCTCTGGGATGGGCGGAGACCCAGTTCTTC. Translated: CASSLALGWAETQFF.

In DNA, the CDR3 is TGTGCCAGCAGTTTTCTGGGCAGGGGTGACGAGACCCAGTACTTC. Translation: CASSFLGRGDETQYF. The genes are TRBV6-5 and TRBJ2-5; a possible D gene is TRBD1 (6 bases). This CDR3 has 15 residues. Trimming pared 4 bases from V and 5 bases from J, leaving 17 bases between. CDR1 and CDR2 from the germline V gene are MNHEY and SVGAGI.

Concerning this clonotype: The germline gene is not matched at one end of the junction; a read error may be the cause. The chain carries TRBV7-2 and TRBJ2-3, with TRBD1 identical over 8 bases. Germline lookup yields CDR1 SGHTA and CDR2 FQGNSA. This CDR3 is built from 16 residues. CDR3 loop: CASRARQGRGPDTQYF. CDR3 sequence (DNA): TGTGCCAGCAGGGCACGACAGGGGCGGGGCCCAGATACCCAGTATTTT.

This clonotype was seen a few times. The chain carries TRBV7-6 and TRBJ1-2; the D is unclear. The CDR3 extends over 14 amino acids. V lost 5 bases to trimming and J lost 1 base, with 11 bases between them. CDR1 is SGHVS and CDR2 is FNYEAQ in the germline V gene. The CDR3 region is CASSPRTDNYGYTF. The CDR3 DNA reads TGTGCCAGCAGCCCGCGGACGGATAACTATGGCTACACCTTC.

As for this clonotype: One end of the junction varies from germline; a read error may be responsible. The rearrangement joins TRBV7-3 to TRBJ2-2; 10 positions agree with TRBD2. CDR3 length: 18 residues. CDR1 and CDR2 from the germline V gene are SGHTA and FQGTGA. This CDR3 reads CASSLMARGLAGAGALYF. The DNA of the CDR3 is TGTGCCAGCAGCTTAATGGCCCGTGGGCTAGCGGGAGCCGGTGCGCTGTATTTT.

This clonotype was counted at least ten times. The rearrangement joins TRBV6-5 to TRBJ1-2, with TRBD1 matching over 10 bases. Germline V gives CDR1 MNHEY, CDR2 SVGAGI. CDR3 length equals 16 residues. J lost 3 bases, V lost 0 bases, and 4 bases had no gene match. In nucleotides, the CDR3 is TGTGCCAGCAGTTACTCGCAAGGACAGGGGGACTATGGCTACACCTTC. Protein product: CASSYSQGQGDYGYTF.

The chain joins TRBV6-1 to TRBJ1-2, with 9 bases lining up with TRBD1. The CDR3 sequence is 16 residues long. Germline values: CDR1 MNHNS, CDR2 SASEGT. V was pared by 5 bases and J by 2 bases, with 9 bases of the junction left unmatched. CDR3 DNA sequence: TGTGCCAGCAGTACCCATACGGGGACAGGGAACTATGGCTACACCTTC. This encodes CASSTHTGTGNYGYTF.

This chain connects TRBV7-9 to TRBJ2-1; 11 nucleotides line up with TRBD2. Germline loops: CDR1 SEHNR, CDR2 FQNEAQ (reference sequence). CDR3 length: 15 residues. The ends lost 4 bases at V and 7 bases at J; junction bases unmatched: 6. CDR3 sequence: CASSSTSGSLNEQFF. The CDR3 DNA sequence: TGTGCCAGCAGCTCTACTAGCGGGAGTTTAAATGAGCAGTTCTTC.

Ten or more counts support this clonotype. This may come from a read error, since a much larger clone is one base off. This chain links TRBV6-1 with TRBJ2-4; D may be TRBD2 (6 bases). Trimming cost V 7 bases and J 13 bases, with 23 bases left between them. CDR1 is MNHNS, CDR2 SASEGT, per germline. The length of the CDR3 is 14 residues. CDR3 nucleotide sequence: TGTGCCAGCATGGAGGCGGGAAGGTACAATGAGCAGTACTTC. Its protein is CASMEAGRYNEQYF.

This clonotype was seen at least ten times. J is TRBJ1-4 and V is TRBV6-1; no clear D gene. The CDR3 is 12 residues long. Trimming pared 6 bases from V and 13 bases from J, leaving 15 bases between. CDR1 and CDR2 from the germline V gene are MNHNS and SASEGT. The DNA for the CDR3 is TGTGCCAGCAGAAAAGTCGGAACGGCACTGTTTTTT. This gives the protein CASRKVGTALFF.

The chain uses TRBV7-2 and TRBJ2-4, with D possibly TRBD2 on 6 matching bases. Germline values: CDR1 SGHTA, CDR2 FQGNSA. The CDR3 loop spans 16 amino acids. Trimming took 3 bases from V and 4 from J, leaving 16 bases between them. This CDR3 reads CASSLGRGRIKNIQYF. The CDR3 DNA reads as TGTGCCAGCAGCTTGGGGCGGGGCCGTATTAAAAACATTCAGTACTTC.

CDR3 sequence: CASSQGQSYEQYF. The CDR3 nucleotides are TGTGCCAGCAGCCAGGGACAGTCCTACGAGCAGTACTTC. The rearrangement links TRBV11-3 to TRBJ2-7, with TRBD1 matching over 7 bases. The ends lost 5 bases at V and 1 base at J; junction bases unmatched: 2. The CDR3 is 13 amino acids. Per the germline V gene, CDR1 is SGHNT and CDR2 is YENEEA.

Turning to this clonotype: The conserved closing phenylalanine or tryptophan is absent in this CDR3, likely reflecting a read error. The chain carries TRBV7-9 and TRBJ2-5, with 9 positions matching TRBD1. Looked up from germline, CDR1 is SEHNR and CDR2 is FQNEAQ (reference sequence). The V segment lost 9 bases and the J segment 2 bases; nucleotides outside the gene matches: 7. The CDR3 totals 14 residues. The CDR3 coding sequence is TGTGCCAGGGGCTCGACAGGGGGGCAAGAGACCCAGTACTTG. Protein sequence: CARGSTGGQETQYL.

This clonotype occurred many times. The genes are TRBV28 and TRBJ2-7; TRBD1 agrees at 7 bases. Germline lookup yields CDR1 MDHEN and CDR2 SYDVKM. V shed 5 bases, J shed 1 base, and the junction held 8 bases outside the gene matches. CDR3 size: 15 residues. DNA of the CDR3: TGTGCCAGCAGTACCTCCGGACAGGTTTCCTACGAGCAGTACTTC. Amino acids: CASSTSGQVSYEQYF.

The V call is TRBV6-5, the J call TRBJ2-1; D is uncertain. V lost 5 bases, J lost 12 bases, and 20 bases lay in between. Looked up from germline, CDR1 is MNHEY and CDR2 is SVGAGI. The CDR3 extends over 14 amino acids. CDR3 loop: CASSHMSTTDAQFF. The CDR3 bases are TGTGCCAGCAGTCACATGAGCACCACCGATGCGCAGTTCTTC.

This rearrangement joins TRBV19 to TRBJ2-5, with 10 bases aligning to TRBD2. With the DNA end fitting TRBJ2-7 better, the J assignment may be wrong. The CDR3 totals 16 residues. CDR1 and CDR2 (germline): LNHDA, SQIVND (reference sequence). CDR3 in DNA: TGTGCCAGTAGTACCTCCCTGGCTAGCGGGAGCCACGAGCAGTACTTC. It translates to CASSTSLASGSHEQYF.